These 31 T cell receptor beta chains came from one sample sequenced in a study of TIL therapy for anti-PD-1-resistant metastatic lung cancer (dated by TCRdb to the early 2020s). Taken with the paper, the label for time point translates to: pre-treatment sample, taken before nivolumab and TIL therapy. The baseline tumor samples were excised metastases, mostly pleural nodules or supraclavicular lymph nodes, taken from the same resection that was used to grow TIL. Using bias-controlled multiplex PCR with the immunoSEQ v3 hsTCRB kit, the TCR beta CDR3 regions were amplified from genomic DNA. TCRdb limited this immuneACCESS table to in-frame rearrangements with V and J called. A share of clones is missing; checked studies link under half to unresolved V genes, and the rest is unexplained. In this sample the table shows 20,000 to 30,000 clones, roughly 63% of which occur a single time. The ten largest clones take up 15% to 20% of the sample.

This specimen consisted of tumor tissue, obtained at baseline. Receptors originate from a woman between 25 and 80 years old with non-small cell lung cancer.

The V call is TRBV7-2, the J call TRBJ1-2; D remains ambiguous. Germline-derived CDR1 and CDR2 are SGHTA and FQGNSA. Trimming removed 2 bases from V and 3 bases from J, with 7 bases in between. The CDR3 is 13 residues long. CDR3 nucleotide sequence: TGTGCCAGCAGCTTACGGCAAGACTATGGCTACACCTTC. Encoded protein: CASSLRQDYGYTF.

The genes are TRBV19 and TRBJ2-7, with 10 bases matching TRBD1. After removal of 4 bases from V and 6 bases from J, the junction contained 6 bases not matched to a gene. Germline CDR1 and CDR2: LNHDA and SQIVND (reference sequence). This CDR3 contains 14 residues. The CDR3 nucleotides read TGTGCCAGTAGTACCAGGACAGGGGGGGTCGAGCAGTACTTC. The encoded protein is CASSTRTGGVEQYF.

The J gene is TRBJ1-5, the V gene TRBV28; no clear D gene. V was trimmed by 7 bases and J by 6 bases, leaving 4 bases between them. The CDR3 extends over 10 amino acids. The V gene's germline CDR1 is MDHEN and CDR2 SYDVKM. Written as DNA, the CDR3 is TGTGCCAGCAATTCTCAGCCCCAGCATTTT. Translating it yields CASNSQPQHF.

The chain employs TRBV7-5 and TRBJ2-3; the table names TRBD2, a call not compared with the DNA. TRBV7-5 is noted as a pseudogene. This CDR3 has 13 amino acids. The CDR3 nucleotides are TGTGTCAGAAGCATCCGAGCGGTAGATACGCAGTATTTT. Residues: CVRSIRAVDTQYF.

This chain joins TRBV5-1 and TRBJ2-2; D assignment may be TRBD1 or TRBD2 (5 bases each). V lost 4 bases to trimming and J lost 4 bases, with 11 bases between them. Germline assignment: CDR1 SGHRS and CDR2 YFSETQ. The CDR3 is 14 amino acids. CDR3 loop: CASSRGEITGELFF. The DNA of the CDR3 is TGCGCCAGCAGCCGAGGGGAGATCACCGGGGAGCTGTTTTTT.

CDR3 DNA sequence: TGTGCCAGCTCACCAATAGGTCCCCCAACCTACGAGCAGTACTTC. Its translation: CASSPIGPPTYEQYF. V is TRBV18 and J is TRBJ2-7; D uncertain. This CDR3 comprises 15 residues. Per the germline V gene, CDR1 is KGHSH and CDR2 is LQKENI. V was pared by 2 bases and J by 2 bases, with 13 bases between. Full variable domain (missing parts from reference TRBV18 and TRBJ2-7): NAGVMQNPRHLVRRRGQEARLRCSPMKGHSHVYWYRQLPEEGLKFMVYLQKENIIDESGMPKERFSAEFPKEGPSILRIQQVVRGDSAAYFCASSPIGPPTYEQYFGPGTRLTVT.

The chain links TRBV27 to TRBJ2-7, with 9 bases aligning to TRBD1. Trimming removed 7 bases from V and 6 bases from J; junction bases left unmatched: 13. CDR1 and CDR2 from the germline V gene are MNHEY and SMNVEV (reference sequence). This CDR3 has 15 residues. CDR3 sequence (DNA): TGTGCCAGCATCCCCCGTGGGGACAGGGCAGGCGAGCAGTACTTC. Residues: CASIPRGDRAGEQYF.

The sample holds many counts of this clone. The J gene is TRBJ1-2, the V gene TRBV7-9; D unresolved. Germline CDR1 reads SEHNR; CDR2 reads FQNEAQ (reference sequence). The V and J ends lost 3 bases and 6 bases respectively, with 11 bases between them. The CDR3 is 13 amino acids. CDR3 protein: CASSFGSGDGYTF. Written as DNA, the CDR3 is TGTGCCAGCAGCTTCGGTTCTGGGGATGGCTACACCTTC.

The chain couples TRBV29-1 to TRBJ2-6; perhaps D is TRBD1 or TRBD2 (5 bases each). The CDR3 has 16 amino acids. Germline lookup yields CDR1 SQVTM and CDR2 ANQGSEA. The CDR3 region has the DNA TGCAGTGCCCGTTACCGGGACCTCTCTGGGGCCAACGTCCTGACTTTC. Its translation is CSARYRDLSGANVLTF.

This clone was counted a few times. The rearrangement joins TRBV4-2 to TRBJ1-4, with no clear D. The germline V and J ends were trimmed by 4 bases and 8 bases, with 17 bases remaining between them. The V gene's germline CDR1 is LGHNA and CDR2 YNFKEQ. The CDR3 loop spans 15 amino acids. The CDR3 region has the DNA TGTGCCAGCAGCCCGGGGTCCCTCGTGGAGGAAAAACTGTTTTTT. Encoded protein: CASSPGSLVEEKLFF.

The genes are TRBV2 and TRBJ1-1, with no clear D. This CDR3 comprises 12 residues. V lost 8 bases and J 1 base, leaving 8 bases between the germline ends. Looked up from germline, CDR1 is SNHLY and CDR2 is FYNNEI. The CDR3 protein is CASRFPNTEAFF. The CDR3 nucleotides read TGTGCCAGCCGCTTCCCGAACACTGAAGCTTTCTTT.

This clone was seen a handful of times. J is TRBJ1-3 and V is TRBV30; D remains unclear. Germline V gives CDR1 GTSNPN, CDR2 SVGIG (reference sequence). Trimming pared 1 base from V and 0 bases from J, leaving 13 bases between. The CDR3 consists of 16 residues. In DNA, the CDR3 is TGTGCCTGGAGTGCCTGGGCAGGTAGCTCTGGAAACACCATATATTTT. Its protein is CAWSAWAGSSGNTIYF.

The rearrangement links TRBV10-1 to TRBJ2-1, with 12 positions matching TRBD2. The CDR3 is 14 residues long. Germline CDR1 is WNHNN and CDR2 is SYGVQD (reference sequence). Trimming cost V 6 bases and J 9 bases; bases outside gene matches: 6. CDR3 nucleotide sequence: TGCGCCAGCAGCCTTGGACTAGCGGGGAGTGAGCAGTTCTTC. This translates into CASSLGLAGSEQFF.

This CDR3 is CATDGPTSYEQYF. CDR3 sequence (DNA): TGTGCCACCGACGGTCCGACTTCCTACGAGCAGTACTTC. The chain uses TRBV6-1 and TRBJ2-7; D unresolved. The CDR3 has 13 amino acids. Trimming left V 10 bases short and J 1 base short, with 14 bases between. Germline V lookup: CDR1 MNHNS, CDR2 SASEGT.

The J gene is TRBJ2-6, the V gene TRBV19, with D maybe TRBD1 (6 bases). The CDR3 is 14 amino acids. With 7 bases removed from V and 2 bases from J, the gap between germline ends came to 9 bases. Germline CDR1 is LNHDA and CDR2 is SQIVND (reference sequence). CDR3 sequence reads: CASTHRAGANVLTF. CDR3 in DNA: TGTGCCAGTACCCACAGGGCTGGGGCCAACGTCCTGACTTTC.

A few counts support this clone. The CDR3 here is CASSLVTSTTTDTQYF. As DNA, the CDR3 is TGCGCCAGCAGCTTGGTAACTAGCACAACCACAGATACGCAGTATTTT. The chain has TRBV5-1 and TRBJ2-3; possibly TRBD2 for D (6 bases). The germline V gene has CDR1 SGHRS and CDR2 YFSETQ. The ends were cut back, 0 bases at V and 2 bases at J, with 13 bases in the middle. CDR3 length equals 16 residues.

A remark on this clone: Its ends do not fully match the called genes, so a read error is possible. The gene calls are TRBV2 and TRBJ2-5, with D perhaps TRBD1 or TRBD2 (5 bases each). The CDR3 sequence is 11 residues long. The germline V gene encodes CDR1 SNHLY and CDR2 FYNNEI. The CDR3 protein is CASKWDQPGNF. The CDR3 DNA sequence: TGTGCCAGCAAGTGGGACCAACCGGGGAACTTC.

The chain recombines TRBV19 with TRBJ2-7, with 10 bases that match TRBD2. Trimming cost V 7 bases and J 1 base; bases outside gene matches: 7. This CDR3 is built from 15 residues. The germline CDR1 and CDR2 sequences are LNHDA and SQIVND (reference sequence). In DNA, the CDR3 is TGTGCCAGTAAGGGCCGGACTAGCGGTTCCTACGAGCAGTACTTC. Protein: CASKGRTSGSYEQYF.

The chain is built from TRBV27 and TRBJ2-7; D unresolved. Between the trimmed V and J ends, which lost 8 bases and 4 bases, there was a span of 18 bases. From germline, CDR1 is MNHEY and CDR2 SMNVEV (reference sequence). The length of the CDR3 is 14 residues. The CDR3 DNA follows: TGTGCCAGCGCAATTATGGAGATTGGGTACGAGCAGTACTTC. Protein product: CASAIMEIGYEQYF.

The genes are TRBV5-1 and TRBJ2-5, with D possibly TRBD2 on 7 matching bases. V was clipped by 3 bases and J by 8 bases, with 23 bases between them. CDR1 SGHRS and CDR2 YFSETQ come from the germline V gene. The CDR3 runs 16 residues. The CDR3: CASSYGGAQPAGTQYF. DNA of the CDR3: TGCGCCAGCAGCTATGGGGGGGCTCAACCAGCGGGAACCCAGTACTTC.

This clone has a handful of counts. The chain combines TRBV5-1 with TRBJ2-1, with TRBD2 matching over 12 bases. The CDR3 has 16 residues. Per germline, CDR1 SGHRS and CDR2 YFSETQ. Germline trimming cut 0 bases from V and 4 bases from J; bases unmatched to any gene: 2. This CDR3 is CASSLETSGGYNEQFF. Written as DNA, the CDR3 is TGCGCCAGCAGCTTGGAGACTAGCGGGGGATACAATGAGCAGTTCTTC.

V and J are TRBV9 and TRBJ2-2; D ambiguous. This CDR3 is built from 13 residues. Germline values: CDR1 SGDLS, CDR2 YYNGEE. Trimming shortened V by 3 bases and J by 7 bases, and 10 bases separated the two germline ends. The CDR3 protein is CASSAHIIGELFF. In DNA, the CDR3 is TGTGCCAGCAGCGCCCATATTATCGGGGAGCTGTTTTTT.

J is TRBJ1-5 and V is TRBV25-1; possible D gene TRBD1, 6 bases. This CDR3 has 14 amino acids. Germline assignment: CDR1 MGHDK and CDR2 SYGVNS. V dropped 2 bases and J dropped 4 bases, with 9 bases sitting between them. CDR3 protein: CASSEQGWNQPQHF. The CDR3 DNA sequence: TGTGCCAGCAGTGAACAGGGGTGGAATCAGCCCCAGCATTTT.

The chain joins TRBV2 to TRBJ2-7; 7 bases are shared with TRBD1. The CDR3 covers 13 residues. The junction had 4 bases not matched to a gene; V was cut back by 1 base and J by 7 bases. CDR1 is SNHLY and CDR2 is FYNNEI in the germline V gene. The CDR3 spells CASSEVNRGEQYF. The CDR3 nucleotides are TGTGCCAGCAGTGAAGTGAACAGGGGTGAGCAGTACTTC.

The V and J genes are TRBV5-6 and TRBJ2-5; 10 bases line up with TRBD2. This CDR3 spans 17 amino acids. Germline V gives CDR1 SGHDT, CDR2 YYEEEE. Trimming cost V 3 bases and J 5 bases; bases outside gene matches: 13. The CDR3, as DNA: TGTGCCAGCAGCTCCCGGACTAGCGGCTATGAAGGGGAGACCCAGTACTTC. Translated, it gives CASSSRTSGYEGETQYF.

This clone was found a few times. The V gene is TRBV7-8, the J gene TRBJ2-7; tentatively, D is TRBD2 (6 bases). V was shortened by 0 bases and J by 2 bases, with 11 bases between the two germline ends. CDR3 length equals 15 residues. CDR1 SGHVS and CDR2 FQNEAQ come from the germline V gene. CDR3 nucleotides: TGTGCCAGCAGCTTAGCTGCGGGATCACCCTACGAGCAGTACTTC. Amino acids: CASSLAAGSPYEQYF.

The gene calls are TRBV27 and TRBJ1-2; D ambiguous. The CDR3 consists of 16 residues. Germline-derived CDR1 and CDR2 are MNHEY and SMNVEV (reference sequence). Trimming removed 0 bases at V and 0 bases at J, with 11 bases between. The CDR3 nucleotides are TGTGCCAGCAGTTTATCCTTTTTGGCCGCTAACTATGGCTACACCTTC. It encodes CASSLSFLAANYGYTF.

Here the CDR3 reads CASSFSTTDTQYF. DNA of the CDR3: TGTGCCAGCAGCTTCAGCACCACAGATACGCAGTATTTT. This chain joins TRBV5-6 and TRBJ2-3; D is ambiguous. Germline CDR1 SGHDT, CDR2 YYEEEE. The CDR3 spans 13 residues. Trimming stripped 2 bases from V and 2 bases from J, with 6 bases between.

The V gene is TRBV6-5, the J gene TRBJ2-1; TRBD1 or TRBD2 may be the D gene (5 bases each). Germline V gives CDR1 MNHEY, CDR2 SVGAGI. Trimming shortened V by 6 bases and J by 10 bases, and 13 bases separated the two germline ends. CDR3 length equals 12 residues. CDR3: CASRHHRGEQFF. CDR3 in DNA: TGTGCCAGCAGACATCACCGGGGCGAGCAGTTCTTC.

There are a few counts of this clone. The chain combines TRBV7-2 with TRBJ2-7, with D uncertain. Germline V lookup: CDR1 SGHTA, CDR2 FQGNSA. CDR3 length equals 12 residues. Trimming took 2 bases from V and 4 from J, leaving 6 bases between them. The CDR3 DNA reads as TGTGCCAGCAGCTTATCCGAGTACGAGCAGTACTTC. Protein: CASSLSEYEQYF.

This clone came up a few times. The CDR3 DNA is TGTGCCAGCATGGGTAGGGGAACAGGCGAGCAGTTCTTC. Translated: CASMGRGTGEQFF. The chain links TRBV27 to TRBJ2-1; a possible D gene is TRBD1 (5 bases). Trimming took off 7 bases at V and 10 bases at J, with 17 bases between the two ends. Germline V gene data show CDR1 as MNHEY and CDR2 as SMNVEV (reference sequence). There are 13 residues in the CDR3.